This TCR beta chain derives from a study of cytomegalovirus exposure and HLA in healthy donors. As for the study in general: Samples from HLA-typed donors yielded 65 million to 90 million unique TCRs in an early data release.

CDR3 size: 15 residues. V was clipped by 0 bases and J by 2 bases, with 10 bases between them. From germline, CDR1 is ENHRY and CDR2 SYGVKD. This clone was counted a single time. 13 Jbeta primers and 60 Vbeta primers were used for the PCR. Original handling: An analysis performed later counted 74 million or so unique TCR beta chains (roughly 9.9 million of them shared). The repertoire was sequenced with immunoSEQ multiplex PCR; TCRdb's copy has only in-frame clones and lacks some. That table furnishes V, J and clone size, whereas the DNA furnished D and trimming. The data hold approximately 61,000 clones, with 70% to 80% observed a single time.

V and J are TRBV10-3 and TRBJ2-5; unclear D gene. Input material: PBMCs. The TCR sequence derives from a man in his late teens or twenties in good health and CMV-seropositive. CDR3 coding DNA: TGTGCCATCAGTGAGTCGAGTGGAGCTCAAGAGACCCAGTACTTC. It encodes CAISESSGAQETQYF.